Following are 2 T cell receptor beta chains from one sample sequenced in a study of blood T cell repertoires in COVID-19. This table comes from immunoSEQ multiplex PCR, and its TCRdb copy is limited to in-frame clones, with some not included. The sample contains around 41,000 clones, 90% of which appear only once. Sequencing was performed on peripheral blood. The source of these receptors is a human donor in a cohort sampled during active COVID-19.

The chain recombines TRBV27 with TRBJ2-7, with 13 bases fitting TRBD2. Germline CDR1 and CDR2: MNHEY and SMNVEV (reference sequence). This CDR3 contains 14 residues. V gave up 5 bases and J gave up 3 bases; unmatched junction bases: 1. The chain's CDR3 is CASSRLAGGYEQYF. CDR3 DNA: TGTGCCAGCAGTCGACTAGCGGGGGGCTACGAGCAGTACTTC.

V gene TRBV7-9 combines with J gene TRBJ1-5; no firm D call. Germline V gene data show CDR1 as SEHNR and CDR2 as FQNEAQ (reference sequence). V was clipped by 7 bases and J by 0 bases, with 10 bases between them. The CDR3 runs to 14 residues. CDR3 protein: CASTPRDSNQPQHF. The CDR3 coding sequence is TGTGCCAGCACCCCACGGGATAGCAATCAGCCCCAGCATTTT.